This entry features one T cell receptor (beta chain) sequence. These data are taken from a study of blood T cell repertoires in COVID-19. Study as a whole: Acute and convalescent COVID-19 samples came from the United States, Italy and Spain. PBMCs, B-cell-depleted T cells, or T cells provided the cDNA or gDNA that made up the material.

As processed by the authors: Using reference gene primer amplification, nucleated cell counts were estimated. Clones were sequenced by immunoSEQ multiplex PCR, and TCRdb holds only the in-frame ones, with some missing. From that table come the V and J calls and clone size; the DNA was used to work out D and trimming. Found here are approximately 140,000 clones, about nine tenths of them singletons; the top ten hold approximately 6.5%. CDR3 size: 18 residues. The germline V gene has CDR1 SGHTA and CDR2 FQGNSA. V lost 4 bases to trimming and J lost 4 bases; unmatched junction nucleotides: 12. Material for sequencing was peripheral blood. The clonotype originates from a man older than 75 with acute or convalescent COVID-19. The J gene is TRBJ2-7, the V gene TRBV7-2; 14 bases map to TRBD2. For the CDR3, the DNA is TGTGCCAGCAGCTGGGCGGGGACTAGCGGGAGTAATTCTTACGAGCAGTACTTC. Its protein is CASSWAGTSGSNSYEQYF. The variable domain in full, completed from reference TRBV7-2 and TRBJ2-7, reads GAGVSQSPSNKVTEKGKDVELRCDPISGHTALYWYRQSLGQGLEFLIYFQGNSAPDKSGLPSDRFSAERTGGSVSTLTIQRTQQEDSAVYLCASSWAGTSGSNSYEQYFGPGTRLTVT.